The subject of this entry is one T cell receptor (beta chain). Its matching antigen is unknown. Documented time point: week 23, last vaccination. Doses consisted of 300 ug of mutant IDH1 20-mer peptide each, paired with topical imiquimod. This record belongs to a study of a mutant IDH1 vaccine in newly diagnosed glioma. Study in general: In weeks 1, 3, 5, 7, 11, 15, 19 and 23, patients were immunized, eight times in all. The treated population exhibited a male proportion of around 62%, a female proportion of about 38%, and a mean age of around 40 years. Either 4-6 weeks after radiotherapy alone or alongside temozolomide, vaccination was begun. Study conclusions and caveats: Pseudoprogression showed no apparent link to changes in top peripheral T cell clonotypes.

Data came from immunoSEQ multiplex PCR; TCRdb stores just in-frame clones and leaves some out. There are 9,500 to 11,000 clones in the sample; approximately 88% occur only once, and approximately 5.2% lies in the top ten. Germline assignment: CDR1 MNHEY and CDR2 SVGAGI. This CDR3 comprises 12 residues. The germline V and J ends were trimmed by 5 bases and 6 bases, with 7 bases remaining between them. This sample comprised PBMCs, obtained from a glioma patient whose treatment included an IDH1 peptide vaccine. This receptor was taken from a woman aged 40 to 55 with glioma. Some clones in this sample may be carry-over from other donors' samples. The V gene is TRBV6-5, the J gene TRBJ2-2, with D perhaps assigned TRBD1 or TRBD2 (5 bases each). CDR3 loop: CASSPGPGELFF. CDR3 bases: TGTGCCAGCAGTCCGGGGCCCGGGGAGCTGTTTTTT.